The clone carrying this TCR beta chain was picked up one time. These data come from a study of control samples from healthy donors and cancer patients. The protocol was immunoSEQ multiplex PCR, while the TCRdb copy is restricted to in-frame clones and leaves out a portion. The data show some 150,000 clones, over 90% seen once. The sequence came from a woman younger than 45 in good health. Sequencing was done on a sample of blood.

CDR3 DNA: TGTGCCAGCAGTCCGCCTAAAGCAGGGGTAGGGAACACTGAAGCTTTCTTT. Amino acid sequence: CASSPPKAGVGNTEAFF. This rearrangement joins TRBV28 to TRBJ1-1, with a possible D match to TRBD1 (6 bases). The germline V and J ends were trimmed by 5 bases and 1 base, with 20 bases remaining between them. The CDR3 is 17 amino acids. Germline values: CDR1 MDHEN, CDR2 SYDVKM.